Listed below are T cell receptor beta chains from one sample, sequenced in a study of T-cell memory formation after mild COVID-19. Each CDR3 protein gets one entry after TCRdb re-called the 5' RACE reads with MiXCR. The table has about 110,000 distinct CDR3 sequences, over 15% seen once. Sequencing used PBMCs or a T cell subset sorted from them (not recorded which). These receptors all stem from a man between 18 and 35 years old who had mild COVID-19 (a few samples of this study predate the infection). Cell type and time point are not known. Both conserved end residues are part of each CDR3. A D gene is named only where the DNA matches it firmly. For some rows the clone size is stated as once, few or many, or as a class when expanded; others skip it.

D	V	size	J	DNA	CDR3
-	TRBV6-5	few	TRBJ2-5	TGTGCCAGCAGCACCCCCGGACAGTACCAAGAGACCCAGTACTTC	CASSTPGQYQETQYF
-	TRBV5-1	few	TRBJ1-2	TGCGCCAGCAGCTTGGAAGGGAGGAATGGCTACACCTTC	CASSLEGRNGYTF
TRBD1	TRBV7-9	-	TRBJ2-1	TGTGCCAGCAGCCTAACCGGGACAGCAATCAATGAGCAGTTCTTC	CASSLTGTAINEQFF
-	TRBV15	-	TRBJ2-5	TGTGCCACCAGCAGGGGGGAAGCGGGAGAGACCCAGTACTTC	CATSRGEAGETQYF
-	TRBV20-1	-	TRBJ1-6	TGCAGTGCTAGGCCCGGGGTTAATTCACCCCTCCACTTT	CSARPGVNSPLHF
-	TRBV5-1	-	TRBJ1-1	TGCGCCAGCAGCTTGGTGGGGAGGGCTTTTGAAGCTTTCTTT	CASSLVGRAFEAFF
TRBD2	TRBV6-6	few	TRBJ2-2	TGTGCCAGCAGTTCCCCGGGTAGCGGGGGCCTCACCGGGGAGCTGTTTTTT	CASSSPGSGGLTGELFF
-	TRBV5-1	-	TRBJ1-1	TGCGCCAGCAGCTGGGACGGTGTGAACACTGAAGCTTTCTTT	CASSWDGVNTEAFF
-	TRBV4-3	-	TRBJ1-2	TGCGCCAGCAGCCAAGAACCCGGGACCTATGGCTACACCTTC	CASSQEPGTYGYTF
TRBD1	TRBV5-1	-	TRBJ1-1	TGCGCCAGCAGCTTTCGACAGGGGGCGGATGAAGCTTTCTTT	CASSFRQGADEAFF
-	TRBV12-3/TRBV12-4	few	TRBJ1-5	TGTGCCAGCAGAGACACAGGGAATCAGCCCCAGCATTTT	CASRDTGNQPQHF
TRBD1	TRBV11-2	-	TRBJ2-5	TGTGCCAGCAGCTCAAGGGACAGGGGGGAGACCCAGTACTTC	CASSSRDRGETQYF
TRBD2	TRBV27	few	TRBJ2-3	TGTGCCAGCAGTTTTAGCGGGGGGGCCCCAGATACGCAGTATTTT	CASSFSGGAPDTQYF
-	TRBV7-2	-	TRBJ1-2	TGTGCCAGCAGCCCCAGTGCCACCCTCGGGGGCTATGGCTACACCTTC	CASSPSATLGGYGYTF
-	TRBV20-1	-	TRBJ2-3	TGCAGTGCTCCTAGGATCCCTAGCACAGATACGCAGTATTTT	CSAPRIPSTDTQYF
-	TRBV6-6	few	TRBJ2-3	TGTGCCAGCACAGCGATGTCCAGCACAGATACGCAGTATTTT	CASTAMSSTDTQYF
TRBD2	TRBV7-2	-	TRBJ2-5	TGTGCCAGCAGCCCAATCCGAGGGAGGGTAGGGACCCAGTACTTC	CASSPIRGRVGTQYF
-	TRBV12-3/TRBV12-4	-	TRBJ1-1	TGTGCCAGCAGTTTAAAAGGTTCCCTGGGTCCGGGCTCTTGGGCTTTCTTT	CASSLKGSLGPGSWAFF
-	TRBV6-2/TRBV6-3	few	TRBJ1-2	TGTGCCAGGGGAGGGCCCCCCCATGGCTACACCTTC	CARGGPPHGYTF
-	TRBV7-2	few	TRBJ2-2	TGTGCCAGCAGCTTAGCTACCCCCATTCCCGGGGAGCTGTTTTTT	CASSLATPIPGELFF
TRBD1	TRBV9	-	TRBJ2-2	TGTGCCAGCAGCGTAGAACAGGGGGAAGCCGGGGAGCTGTTTTTT	CASSVEQGEAGELFF
TRBD1	TRBV6-5	-	TRBJ1-1	TGTGCCAGCAGCCCCGACAGGGGACGGTATGAAGCTTTCTTT	CASSPDRGRYEAFF
TRBD2	TRBV9	few	TRBJ2-3	TGTGCCAGCAGCGCCGGGACTAGCGGGGTTGATACGCAGTATTTT	CASSAGTSGVDTQYF
-	TRBV9	-	TRBJ2-1	TGTGCCAGCAGCGTAGAAGGGTCGAGGGTGTTCTTC	CASSVEGSRVFF
-	TRBV5-1	-	TRBJ1-1	TGCGCCAGCAGCGGAACAACCCCGGGACATGTCACGTCGGCGAACACTGAAGCTTTCTTT	CASSGTTPGHVTSANTEAFF
-	TRBV15	once	TRBJ1-2	TGTGCCACCAGCAGAGGGGGAGTTGATAACTATGGCTACACCTTC	CATSRGGVDNYGYTF
-	TRBV20-1	few	TRBJ1-5	TGCAGTGCTAGAGAAGTAGGCTCGGCCTATCAGCCCCAGCATTTT	CSAREVGSAYQPQHF
-	TRBV10-3	-	TRBJ2-1	TGTGCCATCAGGGTGGCCATAGGCTACAATGAGCAGTTCTTC	CAIRVAIGYNEQFF
-	TRBV10-3	few	TRBJ1-1	TGTGCCATCAGGAACACTGAAGCTTTCTTT	CAIRNTEAFF
TRBD1	TRBV5-1	few	TRBJ2-7	TGCGCCAGCAGCTTGGACAGGGGGCGCCCCCGCGAGCAGTACTTC	CASSLDRGRPREQYF
-	TRBV10-3	few	TRBJ2-3	TGTGCCATCAGTGAGTCTATAGGTTCCACAGATACGCAGTATTTT	CAISESIGSTDTQYF
-	TRBV5-4	medium-sized	TRBJ2-7	TGTGCCAGCAGCCGCGGGTTAACTACGGGAGAGCAGTACTTC	CASSRGLTTGEQYF
-	TRBV6-5	few	TRBJ1-4	TGTGCCAGCAGTTACTCGGGCCATGAAGGGGAAAAACTGTTTTTT	CASSYSGHEGEKLFF
-	TRBV2	-	TRBJ1-5	TGTGCCAGCAGTGAATTTGGACGGGACAATCAGCCCCAGCATTTT	CASSEFGRDNQPQHF
-	TRBV5-1	many	TRBJ2-7	TGCGCCAGCAGCTATGACGGCTCCTACGAGCAGTACTTC	CASSYDGSYEQYF
TRBD1	TRBV7-3	-	TRBJ2-1	TGTGCCAGCAGCACCAGGGGGCTGTTGGTCGATGAGCAGTTCTTC	CASSTRGLLVDEQFF
-	TRBV4-3	few	TRBJ2-4	TGCGCCAGCAGCCAGGGGGTGACTAACGAAAACATTCAGTACTTC	CASSQGVTNENIQYF
-	TRBV9	few	TRBJ2-1	TGTGCCAGCAGCCCCCAGGCTAGCGTGAACAATGAGCAGTTCTTC	CASSPQASVNNEQFF
TRBD2	TRBV4-1	few	TRBJ2-5	TGCGCCAGCAGCCAAGGCGGGAGTGTACAAGAGACCCAGTACTTC	CASSQGGSVQETQYF
-	TRBV7-6	-	TRBJ1-1	TGTGCCAGCAGCTTAAATTGGGGAACTGAAGCTTTCTTT	CASSLNWGTEAFF
TRBD2	TRBV5-6	-	TRBJ2-1	TGTGCCAGCAGCTCTGTTTGGGCGGGGGGACGCAATGAGCAGTTCTTC	CASSSVWAGGRNEQFF
-	TRBV7-2	-	TRBJ2-2	TGTGCCAGCAGCTTAGTTGGGGCAGGGAACACCGGGGAGCTGTTTTTT	CASSLVGAGNTGELFF
TRBD1	TRBV2	-	TRBJ2-3	TGTGCCAACTCCAGGGGGCGGACAGATACGCAGTATTTT	CANSRGRTDTQYF
-	TRBV5-1	few	TRBJ1-2	TGCGCCAGCAGCTTTCCGGGGGATGGCTACACCTTC	CASSFPGDGYTF
-	TRBV7-9	-	TRBJ1-5	TGTGCCAGCAGCAGAGCCGGGGGTAGCAATCAGCCCCAGCATTTT	CASSRAGGSNQPQHF
TRBD1	TRBV7-9	few	TRBJ2-3	TGTGCCAGCAGCCCCCAGGGGGCCGTAACAGATACGCAGTATTTT	CASSPQGAVTDTQYF
-	TRBV4-1	-	TRBJ2-5	TGCGCCAGCAGCCAAGGGACCGGGGCAGAGACCCAGTACTTC	CASSQGTGAETQYF
-	TRBV12-3/TRBV12-4	-	TRBJ2-3	TGTGCCAGCACCCAGGGACTGCGGAGTGCAGATACGCAGTATTTT	CASTQGLRSADTQYF
TRBD1	TRBV5-1	-	TRBJ2-6	TGCGCCAGCAGCTCCCGGGACAGCACCAACGTCCTGACTTTC	CASSSRDSTNVLTF